Below, 23 T cell receptor beta chains from the same sample are listed, as sequenced in a study of spatial heterogeneity in lung cancer. Time point noted: sample taken at primary tumor resection. Using its own MiXCR run on the 5' RACE reads, TCRdb lists one record per CDR3 protein. In the table there are approximately 44,000 distinct CDR3 sequences, roughly 15% of which are singletons. Here the sequenced sample was PBMCs, taken at surgery. These receptors came from a male donor with early-stage non-small cell lung cancer.

This clonotype was seen more than once but under ten times. The chain is built from TRBV28 and TRBJ1-1; perhaps TRBD1 as D (5 bases). CDR3 length: 15 residues. The ends were cut back, 5 bases at V and 0 bases at J, with 13 bases in the middle. Germline values: CDR1 MDHEN, CDR2 SYDVKM. The CDR3: CASSDRLSMNTEAFF. CDR3 coding DNA: TGTGCCAGCAGTGACAGACTCTCCATGAACACTGAAGCTTTCTTT. Combining the CDR3 with reference TRBV28 and TRBJ1-1 gives the whole variable domain DVKVTQSSRYLVKRTGEKVFLECVQDMDHENMFWYRQDPGLGLRLIYFSYDVKMKEKGDIPEGYSVSREKKERFSLILESASTNQTSMYLCASSDRLSMNTEAFFGQGTRLTVV.

V gene TRBV6-5 combines with J gene TRBJ2-7, with D maybe TRBD2 (6 bases). V lost 4 bases and J lost 7, with 17 bases in between. Germline V gives CDR1 MNHEY, CDR2 SVGAGI. CDR3 length: 14 residues. The CDR3 protein is CASSSSSDAGEQYF. In nucleotides, the CDR3 is TGTGCCAGCAGTTCTTCCTCGGACGCGGGAGAGCAGTACTTC.

This clonotype has only a few counts. This chain connects TRBV6-2 or TRBV6-3 to TRBJ1-5; D gene ambiguous. The length of the CDR3 is 14 residues. V was pared by 0 bases and J by 6 bases, with 9 bases between. Germline values: CDR1 MNHEY, CDR2 SVGEGT. The CDR3 spells CASSYSAGSQPQHF. The CDR3 DNA is TGTGCCAGCAGTTACTCCGCAGGCAGTCAGCCCCAGCATTTT.

J is TRBJ2-3 and V is TRBV20-1; 9 bases are a match to TRBD2. J was trimmed by 3 bases and V by 0 bases; bases with no gene match: 7. The CDR3 is 16 residues long. The germline gives CDR1 DFQATT, CDR2 SNEGSKA (reference sequence). This CDR3 is CSAREPRAGGTDTQYF. Written as DNA, the CDR3 is TGCAGTGCTAGAGAGCCCAGGGCGGGAGGGACAGATACGCAGTATTTT.

This clonotype turned up a few times. The rearrangement uses TRBV7-2 and TRBJ2-5; 7 nucleotides align to TRBD1. With V trimmed by 3 bases and J by 2 bases, 6 bases remained unmatched. The germline V gene encodes CDR1 SGHTA and CDR2 FQGNSA. This CDR3 is 15 amino acids long. CDR3 protein: CASSLNRGWQETQYF. For the CDR3, the DNA is TGTGCCAGCAGCTTGAACAGGGGATGGCAAGAGACCCAGTACTTC.

This clonotype was recorded a few times. The rearrangement joins TRBV29-1 to TRBJ2-1; TRBD1 matches 7 bases. After removal of 6 bases from V and 7 bases from J, the junction contained 6 bases not matched to a gene. Germline-derived CDR1 and CDR2 are SQVTM and ANQGSEA. This CDR3 is built from 12 residues. The CDR3 DNA follows: TGCAGCGTCATTACAGGGGAAAATGAGCAGTTCTTC. It encodes CSVITGENEQFF.

The chain has TRBV7-9 and TRBJ2-7; 8 bases are a match to TRBD1. Germline V CDR1 and CDR2: SEHNR, FQNEAQ (reference sequence). This CDR3 has 17 residues. V trimming: 5 bases; J trimming: 2 bases; junction bases outside the gene matches: 14. The CDR3 region has the DNA TGTGCCAGCAGCCATGTGGAGAGACAGGGGAAAGCCTACGAGCAGTACTTC. Amino acids: CASSHVERQGKAYEQYF.

This clonotype has a handful of counts. The V call is TRBV24-1, the J call TRBJ2-1, with TRBD2 identical over 8 bases. Trimming at V came to 9 bases and at J to 8 bases, leaving 8 bases not matched to a gene. This CDR3 comprises 13 residues. The germline V gene encodes CDR1 KGHDR and CDR2 SFDVKD. This CDR3 is CATAASGGDEQFF. The CDR3 coding sequence is TGTGCCACCGCAGCGAGCGGGGGCGATGAGCAGTTCTTC.

The V and J genes are TRBV6-1 and TRBJ1-1; the D is unclear. CDR1 and CDR2 from the germline V gene are MNHNS and SASEGT. V dropped 3 bases and J dropped 5 bases, with 16 bases sitting between them. This CDR3 region has 15 residues. CDR3 coding DNA: TGTGCCAGCAGTGACCGGGCCCTGGGAGGGACTGAAGCTTTCTTT. Translation: CASSDRALGGTEAFF.

Ten or more counts support this clonotype. CDR3 coding DNA: TGTGCCAGTAGTTTGGGGAAGAATCAGCCCCAGCATTTT. Translation gives CASSLGKNQPQHF. This sequence joins TRBV19 and TRBJ1-5; D unclear. Trimming took 5 bases from V and 4 from J, leaving 9 bases between them. In germline, CDR1 is LNHDA, CDR2 SQIVND (reference sequence). The CDR3 runs to 13 residues.

The chain joins TRBV14 to TRBJ2-7; 7 bases fit TRBD1. There are 15 residues in the CDR3. The V segment lost 1 base and the J segment 6 bases; nucleotides outside the gene matches: 9. Germline V gene lookup returns CDR1 SGHDN and CDR2 FVKESK. The CDR3 nucleotides are TGTGCCAGCAGCCAAGTCTCCCCTACAGGGGTCGAGCAGTACTTC. Translating it yields CASSQVSPTGVEQYF.

V is TRBV7-9 and J is TRBJ1-2; 7 bases agree with TRBD1. V lost 5 bases to trimming and J lost 1 base; unmatched junction nucleotides: 10. Germline V CDR1 and CDR2: SEHNR, FQNEAQ (reference sequence). The CDR3 is made up of 16 amino acids. CDR3 nucleotide sequence: TGTGCCAGCAGCCTCCGGGAGGGGGCGTATAACTATGGCTACACCTTC. Translated: CASSLREGAYNYGYTF. The full variable domain, in which reference TRBV7-9 and TRBJ1-2 provide the parts outside the CDR3, is DTGVSQNPRHKITKRGQNVTFRCDPISEHNRLYWYRQTLGQGPEFLTYFQNEAQLEKSRLLSDRFSAERPKGSFSTLEIQRTEQGDSAMYLCASSLREGAYNYGYTFGSGTRLTVV.

This clonotype has ten or more counts. This chain uses TRBV4-2 with TRBJ2-7, with TRBD2 matching 7 bases. The CDR3 is 15 residues long. The germline V gene has CDR1 LGHNA and CDR2 YNFKEQ. After removal of 1 base from V and 4 bases from J, the junction contained 7 bases not matched to a gene. CDR3 sequence: CASSQGFGRGYEQYF. CDR3 DNA: TGTGCCAGCAGCCAAGGGTTCGGGCGGGGGTACGAGCAGTACTTC.

This clonotype was seen repeatedly, ten times or more. The rearrangement uses TRBV6-1 and TRBJ2-1; D is perhaps TRBD2 (5 bases). The V gene lost 5 bases and the J gene lost 7 bases, with 9 bases spanning the gap. This CDR3 has 12 residues. Per the germline V gene, CDR1 is MNHNS and CDR2 is SASEGT. CDR3 DNA sequence: TGTGCCAGCAGTTGGGAGCGAAATGAGCAGTTCTTC. Its protein product is CASSWERNEQFF.

This sequence joins TRBV6-1 and TRBJ2-5; D is undetermined. The CDR3 runs 13 residues. The germline gives CDR1 MNHNS, CDR2 SASEGT. Trimming shortened V by 5 bases and J by 2 bases, and 9 bases separated the two germline ends. CDR3 region: CASSWAQQETQYF. As DNA, the CDR3 is TGTGCCAGCAGTTGGGCACAGCAAGAGACCCAGTACTTC.

The rearrangement uses TRBV7-9 and TRBJ1-4, with TRBD1 identical over 8 bases. This CDR3 spans 14 amino acids. V shed 4 bases, J shed 4 bases, and the junction held 2 bases outside the gene matches. Germline V gene data show CDR1 as SEHNR and CDR2 as FQNEAQ (reference sequence). CDR3 sequence (DNA): TGTGCCAGCAGCTGGACAGGGATTAATGAAAAACTGTTTTTT. It codes for CASSWTGINEKLFF.

This clonotype has only a few counts. V and J are TRBV20-1 and TRBJ2-1; 11 nucleotides match TRBD2. Unmatched junction bases numbered 14, after V lost 5 bases and J lost 5 bases. The V gene's germline CDR1 is DFQATT and CDR2 SNEGSKA (reference sequence). This CDR3 spans 17 amino acids. The CDR3 sequence is CSAETPAGLAGNNEQFF. CDR3 sequence (DNA): TGCAGTGCTGAGACTCCAGCAGGACTAGCGGGCAACAATGAGCAGTTCTTC.

This clonotype was found many times. V gene TRBV15 combines with J gene TRBJ1-1; D gene uncertain. The CDR3 spans 15 residues. Germline V gene data show CDR1 as LNHNV and CDR2 as YYDKDF (reference sequence). Trimming shortened V by 0 bases and J by 1 base, and 9 bases separated the two germline ends. The CDR3 DNA follows: TGTGCCACCAGCAGAGATGTGGGGAAGAACACTGAAGCTTTCTTT. It specifies CATSRDVGKNTEAFF.

J is TRBJ1-5 and V is TRBV6-6; D remains unclear. Per the germline V gene, CDR1 is MNHNY and CDR2 is SVGAGI (reference sequence). The CDR3 covers 11 residues. Trimming stripped 5 bases from V and 5 bases from J, with 4 bases between. The CDR3 is CASSLDQPQHF. CDR3 sequence (DNA): TGTGCCAGCAGTCTCGATCAGCCCCAGCATTTT.

The chain joins TRBV10-3 to TRBJ2-5, with a possible D match to TRBD2 (5 bases). CDR1 and CDR2 from the germline V gene are ENHRY and SYGVKD. The V gene lost 5 bases and the J gene lost 5 bases, with 12 bases spanning the gap. CDR3 size: 13 residues. CDR3 residues: CAISTDTGETQYF. The CDR3 DNA is TGTGCCATCAGTACCGACACGGGGGAGACCCAGTACTTC.

The genes are TRBV19 and TRBJ2-1; 8 bases agree with TRBD1. The CDR3 sequence is 15 residues long. With 6 bases clipped from V and 0 bases from J, the junction kept 4 bases outside the gene matches. From germline, CDR1 is LNHDA and CDR2 SQIVND (reference sequence). CDR3 region: CASSPTGGSYNEQFF. CDR3 DNA: TGTGCCAGTAGCCCAACAGGGGGCTCCTACAATGAGCAGTTCTTC.

In its sample, this clonotype was seen a few times. The chain joins TRBV29-1 to TRBJ2-6; D perhaps matches TRBD2 (5 bases). This CDR3 is 19 amino acids long. The germline V gene has CDR1 SQVTM and CDR2 ANQGSEA. Trimming took 2 bases from V and 0 from J, leaving 20 bases between them. This chain's CDR3 is CSVEKWSGRLLSGANVLTF. The CDR3 DNA follows: TGCAGCGTTGAAAAGTGGTCCGGCAGACTACTCTCTGGGGCCAACGTCCTGACTTTC.

This clonotype was counted ten times or more. The genes are TRBV4-1 and TRBJ2-2; D possibly corresponds to TRBD2 (6 bases). Trimming took off 6 bases at V and 0 bases at J, with 14 bases between the two ends. The CDR3 is 16 residues long. Germline-derived CDR1 and CDR2 are MGHRA and YSYEKL. This CDR3 reads CASSPYWGANTGELFF. The CDR3, as DNA: TGCGCCAGCAGTCCGTATTGGGGGGCGAACACCGGGGAGCTGTTTTTT.